This is a list of T cell receptor beta chains from one sample in a study of Graves' ophthalmopathy and Graves' hyperthyroidism. MiXCR was run by TCRdb on the multiplex PCR reads, yielding one entry per CDR3 protein. The table shows fewer than 350,000 distinct CDR3 sequences, with under 20% occurring only once. Sequencing used peripheral blood. The origin of the receptors is an adult man with Graves' ophthalmopathy. Both conserved end residues are part of each CDR3. Each record gives: clone size, V gene, D gene, J gene, CDR3 DNA, CDR3 protein. The D gene is left open where the match is weak. Clone size, where shown, is once, few, many, or a class for clones that have expanded.

many	TRBV5-1	TRBD1	TRBJ1-6	TGCGCCAGCAGCTACACAGGGGGGGATAATTCACCCCTCCACTTT	CASSYTGGDNSPLHF
many	TRBV15	-	TRBJ2-2	TGTGCCACCAGCAGAGACCGGGAGCGCGCGAACACCGGGGAGCTGTTTTTT	CATSRDRERANTGELFF
many	TRBV5-1	-	TRBJ2-5	TGCGCCAGCAGCTTAGATCCACTCCGAACCCTCGGGGGCGATGGCCAAGAGACCCAGTACTTC	CASSLDPLRTLGGDGQETQYF
large	TRBV7-3	-	TRBJ2-5	TGTGCCAGCAGCTTACACCCTAGCGTCAGTGAGACCCAGTACTTC	CASSLHPSVSETQYF
many	TRBV28	-	TRBJ2-5	TGTGCCAGCTCGGAGGGTACAGGGTTTGGAGAGACCCAGTACTTC	CASSEGTGFGETQYF
many	TRBV19	-	TRBJ1-3	TGTGCCAGTACCCAAGGGATTTCTGGAAACACCATATATTTT	CASTQGISGNTIYF
-	TRBV11-2	-	TRBJ2-2	TGTGCCAGCAGCTTAGGGTTTAGCGGTGTCACCGGGGAGCTGTTTTTT	CASSLGFSGVTGELFF
many	TRBV4-1	-	TRBJ2-7	TGCGCCAGCAGCCAAGAACGAGGACGGTCCTACGAGCAGTACTTC	CASSQERGRSYEQYF
many	TRBV11-1	-	TRBJ2-7	TGTGCCAGCAGCTTAACTGGGCCCTACGAGCAGTACTTC	CASSLTGPYEQYF
many	TRBV20-1	-	TRBJ2-2	TGCAGTGCCAAACAGGGGAACACCGGGGAGCTGTTTTTT	CSAKQGNTGELFF
many	TRBV4-3	TRBD2	TRBJ2-5	TGCGCCAGCAGCCCTCTTGGGGGGGAATCAGAGACCCAGTACTTC	CASSPLGGESETQYF
-	TRBV5-1	TRBD1	TRBJ1-1	TGCGCCAGTTCCCTGACAGGGGTCACTGAAGCTTTCTTT	CASSLTGVTEAFF
many	TRBV10-3	TRBD2	TRBJ2-5	TGTGCCATCAGTGGGACTAGCGGGAGTTCTGAGACCCAGTACTTC	CAISGTSGSSETQYF
many	TRBV20-1	-	TRBJ2-7	TGCAGTGCTAGAGAGGAAAATCAGCCTTACGAGCAGTACTTC	CSAREENQPYEQYF
many	TRBV12-3/TRBV12-4	-	TRBJ1-2	TGTGCCAGCAGTTTCGGGGACGGAACCTATGGCTACACCTTC	CASSFGDGTYGYTF
many	TRBV6-2/TRBV6-3	-	TRBJ2-5	TGTGCCAGCAGTTTTTTCGAGGGCGGGAAGACCCAGTACTTC	CASSFFEGGKTQYF
many	TRBV6-1	-	TRBJ1-2	TGTGCCAGCAGTGAGCCGACACTCTCAGGCTATGGCTACACCTTC	CASSEPTLSGYGYTF
many	TRBV29-1	-	TRBJ2-2	TGCAGCGTTGTCGGGCTCCAGGGGAAGGCCCCCGGGGAGCTGTTTTTT	CSVVGLQGKAPGELFF